This T cell receptor beta chain was found in a study of cytomegalovirus exposure and HLA in healthy donors. About the study: There were 65 million to 85 million unique TCRs (from HLA-typed donors) in an early data release. Notes on the study in general: A later analysis found TCR association rates differed by HLA locus, highest for DRB1 and lowest for HLA-C.

PCR used 60 Vbeta primers and 13 Jbeta primers. Assay used: immunoSEQ multiplex PCR; TCRdb lists only in-frame clones, some missing. The sample records more than 150,000 clones, more than 70% being singletons. V gave up 7 bases and J gave up 0 bases, with 11 bases separating them. The germline gives CDR1 SGHRS, CDR2 YFSETQ. The length of the CDR3 is 14 residues. Note on this clone: Its antigen is not known.

The receptor was isolated from a boy aged 2-15 years in good health and CMV-seronegative. The chain joins TRBV5-1 to TRBJ1-5; D gene ambiguous. Input material: PBMCs. The CDR3 DNA follows: TGCGCCAGCTCCAGGTCAGATAGCAATCAGCCCCAGCATTTT. Translation: CASSRSDSNQPQHF.